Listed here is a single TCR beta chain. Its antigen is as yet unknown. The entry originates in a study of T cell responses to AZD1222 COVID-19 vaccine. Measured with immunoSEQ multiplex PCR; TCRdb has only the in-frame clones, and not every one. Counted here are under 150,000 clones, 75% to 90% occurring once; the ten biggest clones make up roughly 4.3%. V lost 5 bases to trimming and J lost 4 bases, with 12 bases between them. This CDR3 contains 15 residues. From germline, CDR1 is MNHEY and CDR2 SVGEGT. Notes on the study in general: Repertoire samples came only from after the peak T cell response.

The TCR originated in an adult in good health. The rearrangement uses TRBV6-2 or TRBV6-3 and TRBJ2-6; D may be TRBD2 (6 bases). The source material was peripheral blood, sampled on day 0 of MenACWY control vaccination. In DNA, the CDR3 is TGTGCCAGCAGTCACGGGGGATCCGGGGCCAACGTCCTGACTTTC. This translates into CASSHGGSGANVLTF.